A selection of T cell receptor beta chains follows, all from one sample in a study of stem cell transplantation in POMP-related autoinflammatory disease. The table came from immunoSEQ multiplex PCR; TCRdb's copy has only in-frame clones and leaves some out. The sample lists some 30,000 clones; 88% were seen once. This material consisted of CD4+ T cells from PBMCs, taken before stem cell transplantation. These receptors came from a human donor with POMP-related autoinflammation and immune dysregulation (PRAID). Both conserved end residues are part of each CDR3. D genes are given only for firm matches. The listing skips clone size in some rows; elsewhere it reads once, few, many or a size class.

J	length	V	size	D	CDR3	DNA
TRBJ2-5	13	TRBV2	-	TRBD2	CASRLAGVETQYF	TGTGCCAGCAGACTAGCGGGGGTAGAGACCCAGTACTTC
TRBJ1-6	14	TRBV2	-	-	CASRVQVNNSPLHF	TGTGCCAGCAGGGTACAGGTGAATAATTCACCCCTCCACTTT
TRBJ2-5	13	TRBV6-1	-	-	CASSEREQETQYF	TGTGCCAGCAGTGAAAGGGAACAAGAGACCCAGTACTTC
TRBJ1-2	13	TRBV2	-	-	CASGREGPVGYTF	TGTGCCAGCGGGCGAGAGGGGCCCGTCGGCTACACCTTC
TRBJ2-7	14	TRBV15	-	-	CATSKRALPYEQYF	TGTGCCACCAGCAAGAGGGCTTTACCCTACGAGCAGTACTTC
TRBJ1-1	17	TRBV29-1	once	TRBD1	CSVEGLYRTGMDTEAFF	TGCAGCGTTGAAGGTTTATATAGGACAGGGATGGACACTGAAGCTTTCTTT
TRBJ2-1	17	TRBV9	-	TRBD2	CASSVAPTSGRVNEQFF	TGTGCCAGCAGCGTAGCCCCGACTAGCGGGAGAGTCAATGAGCAGTTCTTC
TRBJ1-6	13	TRBV14	-	-	CASSQGGRTPLHF	TGTGCCAGCAGCCAAGGGGGTAGGACACCCCTCCACTTT
TRBJ2-3	12	TRBV15	-	-	CATGMNTNTQYF	TGTGCCACCGGGATGAACACGAATACGCAGTATTTT
TRBJ2-3	14	TRBV5-4	-	TRBD2	CASSTSGASDTQYF	TGTGCCAGCAGCACTAGCGGGGCAAGTGATACGCAGTATTTT
TRBJ2-7	14	TRBV6-6	-	TRBD1	CASRETGGPYEQYF	TGTGCCAGCAGGGAGACAGGGGGGCCCTACGAGCAGTACTTC
TRBJ1-2	15	TRBV9	-	-	CASSVGRHGGYGYTF	TGTGCCAGCAGCGTAGGGCGTCACGGTGGTTATGGCTACACCTTC
TRBJ1-6	12	TRBV7-9	-	-	CASSLWTAPLHF	TGTGCCAGCAGCTTATGGACAGCGCCCCTCCACTTT
TRBJ2-1	21	TRBV5-1	-	TRBD2	CASSLYSVVSLAGVRSNEQFF	TGCGCCAGCAGCTTATATTCGGTTGTCTCCCTAGCGGGAGTTAGATCGAATGAGCAGTTCTTC
TRBJ1-2	14	TRBV27	-	-	CASSYLGGGGGYTF	TGTGCCAGCAGTTACCTGGGGGGCGGAGGAGGCTACACCTTC
TRBJ2-7	11	TRBV29-1	-	-	CSVAADYEQYF	TGCAGCGTTGCGGCCGACTACGAGCAGTACTTC
TRBJ1-4	13	TRBV9	-	-	CASSVLGNEKLFF	TGTGCCAGCAGCGTACTTGGTAATGAAAAACTGTTTTTT
TRBJ2-6	16	TRBV7-2	-	-	CASRLIGGFGANVLTF	TGTGCCAGCAGGTTAATCGGGGGTTTCGGGGCCAACGTCCTGACTTTC
TRBJ2-2	15	TRBV7-9	-	-	CASSPRQWATGELFF	TGTGCCAGCAGCCCCCGACAGTGGGCCACCGGGGAGCTGTTTTTT
TRBJ1-3	15	TRBV5-1	once	-	CASSLGSSSGNTIYF	TGCGCCAGCAGCTTGGGGTCCTCCTCTGGAAACACCATATATTTT
TRBJ1-2	13	TRBV7-9	few	TRBD1	CASSLVQGAGYTF	TGTGCCAGCAGCTTAGTCCAGGGGGCTGGCTACACCTTC
TRBJ2-1	16	TRBV19	-	TRBD2	CASSILAGFPYNEQFF	TGTGCCAGTAGTATACTAGCGGGCTTTCCCTACAATGAGCAGTTCTTC
TRBJ1-2	14	TRBV6-5	-	-	CASSYYQGGYGYTF	TGTGCCAGCAGTTATTATCAGGGCGGCTATGGCTACACCTTC
TRBJ1-1	17	TRBV5-3	-	-	CARSLAKWPIMNTEAFF	TGTGCCAGAAGCTTGGCCAAGTGGCCCATCATGAACACTGAAGCTTTCTTT
TRBJ2-1	18	TRBV7-9	-	TRBD2	CASSLARGSRLVTDEQFF	TGTGCCAGCAGCTTAGCGCGGGGGTCCCGACTAGTTACGGATGAGCAGTTCTTC
TRBJ1-2	13	TRBV6-4	-	TRBD1	CASSAGTGYGYTF	TGTGCCAGCAGTGCCGGGACAGGGTACGGCTACACCTTC
TRBJ2-6	15	TRBV4-2	-	-	CASSHRVSGANVLTF	TGTGCCAGCAGCCACAGAGTCTCTGGGGCCAACGTCCTGACTTTC
TRBJ1-1	13	TRBV2	few	-	CASTDLVLTEAFF	TGTGCCAGCACCGATCTTGTTCTCACTGAAGCTTTCTTT
TRBJ2-7	15	TRBV2	-	-	CASSYRRDRLDEQYF	TGTGCCAGCAGTTATCGCCGGGACCGCCTGGACGAGCAGTACTTC
TRBJ1-2	14	TRBV2	few	-	CASSTQGSPYGYTF	TGTGCCAGCAGTACACAGGGAAGCCCCTATGGCTACACCTTC
TRBJ1-1	16	TRBV5-1	-	TRBD1	CASSLARGPLSTEAFF	TGCGCCAGCAGCTTGGCCAGGGGGCCCTTGAGCACTGAAGCTTTCTTT
TRBJ2-7	15	TRBV2	-	-	CASSDIGRRASEQYF	TGTGCCAGCAGTGATATAGGCAGGCGGGCGAGTGAGCAGTACTTC
TRBJ1-1	16	TRBV9	-	-	CASSVGGAPSNTEAFF	TGTGCCAGCAGCGTAGGGGGGGCCCCATCGAACACTGAAGCTTTCTTT
TRBJ2-7	18	TRBV5-4	-	TRBD2	CASSSPTIAGRSSYEQYF	TGTGCCAGCAGCTCCCCGACAATAGCGGGTCGAAGCTCCTACGAGCAGTACTTC
TRBJ2-7	15	TRBV11-2	once	TRBD1	CASSLGAGGAYEQYF	TGTGCCAGCAGCTTAGGGGCAGGGGGCGCCTACGAGCAGTACTTC
TRBJ1-2	15	TRBV6-1	-	TRBD1	CASSGGTVYNYGYTF	TGTGCCAGCAGTGGGGGGACAGTTTATAACTATGGCTACACCTTC
TRBJ1-2	13	TRBV5-4	-	-	CASSPQGGGGYTF	TGTGCCAGCAGCCCACAGGGCGGCGGGGGCTACACCTTC
TRBJ2-2	18	TRBV7-3	-	TRBD1	CASSLTPGQGGGTGELFF	TGTGCCAGCAGCTTAACCCCCGGACAGGGGGGAGGAACCGGGGAGCTGTTTTTT
TRBJ2-5	15	TRBV5-1	-	-	CASSLVPQVEETQYF	TGCGCCAGCAGCTTGGTTCCGCAGGTGGAGGAGACCCAGTACTTC
TRBJ1-2	14	TRBV2	once	TRBD1	CASSSDRARGGYTF	TGTGCCAGCAGTTCGGACAGGGCGAGAGGCGGCTACACCTTC
TRBJ2-1	12	TRBV5-4	-	TRBD2	CASSLGAGEQFF	TGTGCCAGCAGCTTGGGAGCGGGAGAGCAGTTCTTC
TRBJ2-5	14	TRBV28	-	TRBD1	CASSLRDRGETQYF	TGTGCCAGCAGTTTAAGGGACAGGGGGGAGACCCAGTACTTC